This is a list of T cell receptor beta chains from one sample in a study of cytomegalovirus exposure and HLA in healthy donors. Libraries were prepared by immunoSEQ multiplex PCR; TCRdb keeps only in-frame clonotypes and omits some of them. Seen here are hundreds of thousands of clones, around 87% observed once, and the top ten hold roughly 2%. The sample was PBMCs. These receptors all come from a woman under 30 in good health and CMV-seropositive. CDR3s include the opening cysteine and the closing phenylalanine or tryptophan. Fields, in order: D gene, clone size, V gene, J gene, CDR3 length, CDR3 protein, CDR3 DNA. The D gene is left open where the match is weak. Not all rows give a size; the values are once, few, many and, for expanded clones, a class.

d_call: TRBD2
clone_size: .
v_call: TRBV18
j_call: TRBJ2-5
cdr3_length: 16
cdr3_aa: CASSPAGGPYLGTQYF
cdr3_nt: TGTGCCAGCTCACCCGCGGGAGGCCCCTATCTCGGGACCCAGTACTTC

d_call: .
clone_size: .
v_call: TRBV9
j_call: TRBJ2-1
cdr3_length: 15
cdr3_aa: CASSPGGGSYNEQFF
cdr3_nt: TGTGCCAGCAGTCCAGGGGGAGGATCTTACAATGAGCAGTTCTTC

d_call: .
clone_size: once
v_call: TRBV28
j_call: TRBJ1-1
cdr3_length: 15
cdr3_aa: CASSLAWGGNTEAFF
cdr3_nt: TGTGCCAGCAGTTTAGCGTGGGGGGGGAACACTGAAGCTTTCTTT

d_call: .
clone_size: .
v_call: TRBV5-1
j_call: TRBJ2-3
cdr3_length: 16
cdr3_aa: CASSGAGTLFTDTQYF
cdr3_nt: TGCGCCAGCAGCGGAGCCGGGACTCTGTTCACAGATACGCAGTATTTT

d_call: .
clone_size: .
v_call: TRBV7-9
j_call: TRBJ2-5
cdr3_length: 13
cdr3_aa: CASSSQGGETQYF
cdr3_nt: TGTGCCAGCAGCTCACAGGGTGGCGAGACCCAGTACTTC

d_call: TRBD2
clone_size: .
v_call: TRBV28
j_call: TRBJ2-7
cdr3_length: 15
cdr3_aa: CASRASGNIRYEQYF
cdr3_nt: TGTGCCAGCAGAGCTAGCGGGAATATTCGCTACGAGCAGTACTTC

d_call: TRBD1
clone_size: .
v_call: TRBV4-1
j_call: TRBJ1-5
cdr3_length: 14
cdr3_aa: CASSQGDRVEPQHF
cdr3_nt: TGCGCCAGCAGCCAAGGGGACAGGGTTGAGCCCCAGCATTTT

d_call: TRBD2
clone_size: .
v_call: TRBV7-2
j_call: TRBJ2-5
cdr3_length: 14
cdr3_aa: CASSLGLAGGFQYF
cdr3_nt: TGTGCCAGCAGCCTCGGACTAGCGGGAGGGTTCCAGTACTTC

d_call: TRBD2
clone_size: .
v_call: TRBV28
j_call: TRBJ2-7
cdr3_length: 16
cdr3_aa: CASSVLRLAEAYEQYF
cdr3_nt: TGTGCCAGCAGTGTCCTTCGACTAGCGGAGGCCTACGAGCAGTACTTC

d_call: .
clone_size: .
v_call: TRBV25-1
j_call: TRBJ1-1
cdr3_length: 15
cdr3_aa: CASSDLGDKNTEAFF
cdr3_nt: TGTGCCAGCAGTGATCTCGGGGACAAGAACACTGAAGCTTTCTTT

d_call: TRBD2
clone_size: .
v_call: TRBV7-2
j_call: TRBJ2-1
cdr3_length: 13
cdr3_aa: CASSWGLVDEQFF
cdr3_nt: TGTGCCAGCAGCTGGGGACTAGTCGATGAGCAGTTCTTC

d_call: .
clone_size: once
v_call: TRBV28
j_call: TRBJ1-1
cdr3_length: 12
cdr3_aa: CASLQVNTEAFF
cdr3_nt: TGTGCCAGCCTCCAGGTGAACACTGAAGCTTTCTTT

d_call: .
clone_size: .
v_call: TRBV5-1
j_call: TRBJ2-5
cdr3_length: 14
cdr3_aa: CASSFGEKSETQYF
cdr3_nt: TGCGCCAGCAGCTTCGGGGAGAAGAGTGAGACCCAGTACTTC

d_call: TRBD1
clone_size: .
v_call: TRBV7-9
j_call: TRBJ1-2
cdr3_length: 13
cdr3_aa: CASSSGQEIGYTF
cdr3_nt: TGTGCCAGCAGCTCAGGACAGGAGATAGGCTACACCTTC

d_call: TRBD1
clone_size: .
v_call: TRBV15
j_call: TRBJ1-5
cdr3_length: 15
cdr3_aa: CATSRWTGGGQPQHF
cdr3_nt: TGTGCCACCAGCCGATGGACAGGGGGCGGTCAGCCCCAGCATTTT

d_call: TRBD1
clone_size: .
v_call: TRBV28
j_call: TRBJ2-6
cdr3_length: 17
cdr3_aa: CASSLRTGVPGANVLTF
cdr3_nt: TGTGCCAGCAGTTTGAGGACAGGGGTACCTGGGGCCAACGTCCTGACTTTC

d_call: .
clone_size: once
v_call: TRBV29-1
j_call: TRBJ2-7
cdr3_length: 15
cdr3_aa: CSVEDATEFSYEQYF
cdr3_nt: TGCAGCGTTGAAGATGCGACAGAATTCTCCTACGAGCAGTACTTC

d_call: .
clone_size: .
v_call: TRBV19
j_call: TRBJ1-4
cdr3_length: 14
cdr3_aa: CASSIDRWAEKLFF
cdr3_nt: TGTGCCAGTAGTATAGATCGGTGGGCTGAAAAACTGTTTTTT

d_call: TRBD2
clone_size: .
v_call: TRBV9
j_call: TRBJ2-1
cdr3_length: 18
cdr3_aa: CASSVEGTSGRAGYEQFF
cdr3_nt: TGTGCCAGCAGCGTCGAAGGGACTAGCGGGAGGGCCGGATATGAGCAGTTCTTC

d_call: .
clone_size: .
v_call: TRBV4-2
j_call: TRBJ1-1
cdr3_length: 16
cdr3_aa: CASSLDPAGGSTEAFF
cdr3_nt: TGTGCCAGCAGTCTCGACCCGGCGGGTGGTAGTACTGAAGCTTTCTTT

d_call: .
clone_size: few
v_call: TRBV13
j_call: TRBJ1-5
cdr3_length: 13
cdr3_aa: CASSYSGDQPQHF
cdr3_nt: TGTGCCAGCAGCTACTCCGGGGATCAGCCCCAGCATTTT

d_call: TRBD2
clone_size: .
v_call: TRBV12-5
j_call: TRBJ2-1
cdr3_length: 16
cdr3_aa: CASGDLRLAGGREQFF
cdr3_nt: TGTGCTAGTGGTGACTTAAGGCTAGCGGGAGGACGGGAGCAGTTCTTC

d_call: TRBD1
clone_size: .
v_call: TRBV6-5
j_call: TRBJ1-4
cdr3_length: 14
cdr3_aa: CASSRDRNREKLFF
cdr3_nt: TGTGCCAGCAGCAGGGACAGGAATCGTGAAAAACTGTTTTTT

d_call: .
clone_size: .
v_call: TRBV4-1
j_call: TRBJ2-1
cdr3_length: 16
cdr3_aa: CASSQDLAGNYNEQFF
cdr3_nt: TGCGCCAGCAGCCAAGATCTTGCGGGGAACTACAATGAGCAGTTCTTC

d_call: .
clone_size: .
v_call: TRBV9
j_call: TRBJ2-7
cdr3_length: 14
cdr3_aa: CASSVAVSAYEQYF
cdr3_nt: TGTGCCAGCAGCGTAGCAGTGAGCGCCTACGAGCAGTACTTC

d_call: .
clone_size: once
v_call: TRBV28
j_call: TRBJ2-2
cdr3_length: 15
cdr3_aa: CASSLQPRGTGELFF
cdr3_nt: TGTGCCAGCAGTTTACAGCCCAGGGGCACCGGGGAGCTGTTTTTT

d_call: .
clone_size: once
v_call: TRBV4-1
j_call: TRBJ1-1
cdr3_length: 16
cdr3_aa: CASSQPPGMSDTEAFF
cdr3_nt: TGCGCCAGCAGCCAGCCCCCGGGGATGTCGGACACTGAAGCTTTCTTT

d_call: .
clone_size: .
v_call: TRBV6-5
j_call: TRBJ2-1
cdr3_length: 12
cdr3_aa: CASSYSSNEQFF
cdr3_nt: TGTGCCAGCAGTTACTCGAGCAATGAGCAGTTCTTC

d_call: .
clone_size: .
v_call: TRBV6-1
j_call: TRBJ1-1
cdr3_length: 16
cdr3_aa: CASSDVGGLLLRKLSF
cdr3_nt: .

d_call: .
clone_size: .
v_call: TRBV4-2
j_call: TRBJ2-7
cdr3_length: 15
cdr3_aa: CASSQDNSRTYEQYF
cdr3_nt: TGTGCCAGCAGCCAAGATAACAGCCGGACCTACGAGCAGTACTTC

d_call: .
clone_size: .
v_call: TRBV6-5
j_call: TRBJ1-4
cdr3_length: 14
cdr3_aa: CASSYMGQREKLFF
cdr3_nt: TGTGCCAGCAGTTACATGGGACAAAGGGAAAAACTGTTTTTT

d_call: TRBD1
clone_size: .
v_call: TRBV6-5
j_call: TRBJ2-4
cdr3_length: 15
cdr3_aa: CASSRDRGRENIQYF
cdr3_nt: TGTGCCAGCAGCCGGGACAGGGGGCGTGAAAACATTCAGTACTTC

d_call: .
clone_size: .
v_call: TRBV5-1
j_call: TRBJ2-7
cdr3_length: 14
cdr3_aa: CASSHGQIGSEQYF
cdr3_nt: TGCGCCAGCAGCCACGGACAAATCGGAAGCGAGCAGTACTTC

d_call: .
clone_size: .
v_call: TRBV6-1
j_call: TRBJ2-7
cdr3_length: 12
cdr3_aa: CASSEPGYEQYF
cdr3_nt: TGTGCCAGCAGTGAACCGGGTTACGAGCAGTACTTC

d_call: TRBD1
clone_size: .
v_call: TRBV5-4
j_call: TRBJ2-5
cdr3_length: 14
cdr3_aa: CASSLGDSQETQYF
cdr3_nt: TGTGCCAGCAGCTTGGGGGACAGCCAAGAGACCCAGTACTTC

d_call: .
clone_size: .
v_call: TRBV5-1
j_call: TRBJ2-3
cdr3_length: 17
cdr3_aa: CASSPDDRFDVADTQYF
cdr3_nt: TGCGCCAGCAGCCCAGACGACAGATTTGATGTAGCAGATACGCAGTATTTT